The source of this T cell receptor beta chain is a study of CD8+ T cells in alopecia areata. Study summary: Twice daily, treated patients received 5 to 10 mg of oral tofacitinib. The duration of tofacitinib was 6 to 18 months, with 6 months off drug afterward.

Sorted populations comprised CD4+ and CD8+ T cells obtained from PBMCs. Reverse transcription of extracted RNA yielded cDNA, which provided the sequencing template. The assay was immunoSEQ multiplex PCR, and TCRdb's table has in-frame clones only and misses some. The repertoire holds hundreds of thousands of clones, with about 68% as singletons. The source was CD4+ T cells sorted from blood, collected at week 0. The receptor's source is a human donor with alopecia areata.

The CDR3 nucleotides read TGCGCCAGCAGCTTTGAGGGGGGAGAGACCCAGTACTTC. This encodes CASSFEGGETQYF. The V and J genes are TRBV5-1 and TRBJ2-5, with D perhaps matching TRBD1 or TRBD2 (6 bases each). The CDR3 spans 13 residues. Between the trimmed V and J ends, which lost 2 bases and 4 bases, there was a span of 9 bases. Germline V gene data show CDR1 as SGHRS and CDR2 as YFSETQ.